The rows below give T cell receptor beta chains drawn from one sample of a study of shared clonotypes between healthy human individuals. The data were produced by immunoSEQ multiplex PCR, yet TCRdb's version contains in-frame clones alone and is incomplete. Among 450,000 to 500,000 clones listed, around 80% were seen once. The specimen sequenced was PBMCs. These TCRs come from a woman aged 40 to 55 in good health. Some clones in this sample may be carry-over from other donors' samples. CDR3s include the opening cysteine and the closing phenylalanine or tryptophan. Fields, in order: J gene, V gene, CDR3 protein.

J gene: NA
V gene: TRBV29-1
CDR3 protein: CSVLKLAGVSYEQYF

J gene: TRBJ1-2
V gene: TRBV5-5
CDR3 protein: CASSLVEGNYGYTF

J gene: TRBJ2-1
V gene: TRBV14
CDR3 protein: CASSQDTPALTSGRGYNEQFF

J gene: TRBJ2-1
V gene: TRBV18
CDR3 protein: CASSPTSGGYNEQFF

J gene: TRBJ1-1
V gene: TRBV29-1
CDR3 protein: CSAVIADTEAFF

J gene: TRBJ2-7
V gene: TRBV29-1
CDR3 protein: CSVESLYEQYF

J gene: TRBJ2-3
V gene: TRBV7-3
CDR3 protein: CASSFGGTDTQYF

J gene: TRBJ2-3
V gene: TRBV5-1
CDR3 protein: CASSVTGTSGVGDTQYF

J gene: TRBJ2-1
V gene: TRBV15
CDR3 protein: CATSRDHMNAFEQFF

J gene: TRBJ2-1
V gene: TRBV2
CDR3 protein: CASSPLAGGPSYNEQFF

J gene: TRBJ2-3
V gene: TRBV7-2
CDR3 protein: CASSLVGGSGVVTQYF

J gene: TRBJ2-5
V gene: TRBV11-2
CDR3 protein: CASSLYRGRETQYF

J gene: TRBJ2-5
V gene: TRBV27
CDR3 protein: CASRLAQETQYF

J gene: TRBJ2-1
V gene: TRBV28
CDR3 protein: CASTIVAGGFYNEQFF

J gene: TRBJ2-3
V gene: TRBV4-3
CDR3 protein: CASTDSSTDTQYF

J gene: TRBJ1-2
V gene: TRBV2
CDR3 protein: CASSDMASPHTF

J gene: TRBJ2-1
V gene: TRBV9
CDR3 protein: CASSVGAGEYSYNEQFF

J gene: TRBJ1-6
V gene: TRBV5-1
CDR3 protein: CASRSNLPNSPLHF

J gene: TRBJ2-1
V gene: TRBV7-2
CDR3 protein: CASSLAATRLNEQFF

J gene: TRBJ2-4
V gene: TRBV5-8
CDR3 protein: CASSIGRLAKNIQYF

J gene: TRBJ2-3
V gene: TRBV29-1
CDR3 protein: CSVGGLTDTQYF

J gene: TRBJ2-7
V gene: TRBV5-1
CDR3 protein: CASSLEGGAREQYF

J gene: TRBJ2-7
V gene: TRBV10-3
CDR3 protein: CAISEPGGEQYF

J gene: TRBJ1-2
V gene: TRBV28
CDR3 protein: CASSFSSGHNYGYTF

J gene: TRBJ2-7
V gene: TRBV7-3
CDR3 protein: CASSLERGQTYEQYF

J gene: TRBJ2-7
V gene: TRBV10-3
CDR3 protein: CAISHGDSYEQYF

J gene: TRBJ2-7
V gene: TRBV6-5
CDR3 protein: CASSFSSWGANYEQYF

J gene: TRBJ2-1
V gene: TRBV10-2
CDR3 protein: CASSESSGARNEQFF

J gene: TRBJ2-7
V gene: TRBV4-1
CDR3 protein: CASSQAAGYSYEQYF

J gene: TRBJ2-3
V gene: TRBV18
CDR3 protein: CASSPPSGSTVTQYF

J gene: TRBJ2-5
V gene: TRBV10-1
CDR3 protein: CASSDRGLAGGPMETQYF

J gene: NA
V gene: TRBV11-2
CDR3 protein: CASSRGYVNEQFF

J gene: TRBJ1-6
V gene: TRBV4-2
CDR3 protein: CASHPGQYNSPLHF

J gene: TRBJ2-7
V gene: TRBV6-6
CDR3 protein: CASSYYGAGEQYF

J gene: TRBJ2-7
V gene: TRBV4-2
CDR3 protein: CASSQTSGSSYEQYF

J gene: TRBJ2-7
V gene: TRBV30
CDR3 protein: CAWKETGSNYEQYF

J gene: TRBJ2-5
V gene: TRBV5-4
CDR3 protein: CASSQGLAEETQYF